The present T cell receptor (beta chain) was sequenced within a study of T cell responses to AZD1222 COVID-19 vaccine. V lost 6 bases and J 5 bases, leaving 10 bases between the germline ends. The CDR3 has 12 residues. Study results and caveats: Spike was spanned by vaccine-associated CD4 TCRs, which were dominant at 160-218 and 743-854. Among the donors, most were white British and more were female, and clonal diversity was possibly underestimated. The number of AZD1222 recipients seropositive at baseline was only six.

The assay was immunoSEQ multiplex PCR, and TCRdb's table has in-frame clones only and misses some. This sample has about 170,000 clones, with around 90% found just once. Concerning this clone itself: Its specificity is unknown.

The chain joins TRBV12-3 or TRBV12-4 to TRBJ2-5; D perhaps matches TRBD2 (5 bases). This receptor was identified in an adult in good health. The sequenced sample was peripheral blood, obtained on day 0 of AZD1222 vaccination. This CDR3 is CASRSSAETQYF. As DNA, the CDR3 is TGTGCCAGCAGAAGTAGCGCGGAGACCCAGTACTTC.